The TCR beta chain described here comes from a study of shared clonotypes between healthy human individuals. Selected positively for CCR7 and CD45RO-negative, naive CD8 cells excluded terminally differentiated effector memory CD45RA+ cells. Original analysis: ImmunoSEQ gave junction-only sequences without quality scores, so filtering differed. Only in-frame clones appear in the TCRdb table, and some are missing; sequencing was by immunoSEQ multiplex PCR. Clone size and the V and J calls come from that table; the DNA yielded D and trimming. The sample lists approximately 2,200,000 clones, about 93% occurring once. Trimming removed 5 bases at V and 4 bases at J, with 10 bases between. The CDR3 sequence is 13 residues long. Germline CDR1 and CDR2: SEHNR and FQNEAQ (reference sequence).

V gene TRBV7-9 combines with J gene TRBJ2-3; D unclear. The sequencing input was naive CD8+ T cells from PBMCs. This TCR derives from a man younger than 35 in good health. Some clones in this sample may be carry-over from other donors' samples. CDR3 protein: CASSTQRADTQYF. For the CDR3, the DNA is TGTGCCAGCAGCACACAACGGGCAGATACGCAGTATTTT.